Each of the 27 T cell receptor beta chains below was sequenced from the same sample in a study of T cell responses to AZD1222 COVID-19 vaccine. The table came from immunoSEQ multiplex PCR; TCRdb's copy has only in-frame clones and leaves some out. The sample records approximately 76,000 clones, approximately 90% being singletons. Here the sequenced sample was peripheral blood, taken on day 0 of MenACWY control vaccination. All receptors derive from an adult in good health.

This chain connects TRBV19 to TRBJ2-2; D remains ambiguous. The CDR3 spans 14 residues. In germline, CDR1 is LNHDA, CDR2 SQIVND (reference sequence). V shed 5 bases and J shed 0 bases, with 7 bases lying between them. CDR3 region: CASSYPTNTGELFF. The CDR3, as DNA: TGTGCCAGTAGTTACCCGACGAACACCGGGGAGCTGTTTTTT.

V usage is TRBV4-3 and J usage is TRBJ1-1; D not certain. Trimming took 0 bases from V and 1 from J, leaving 3 bases between them. The CDR3 runs to 13 residues. The germline gives CDR1 LGHNA, CDR2 YSLEER. The CDR3 is CASSQDRNTEAFF. The CDR3 DNA sequence: TGCGCCAGCAGCCAAGACAGGAACACTGAAGCTTTCTTT.

This rearrangement joins TRBV5-1 to TRBJ1-2, with 10 bases lining up with TRBD1. The CDR3 extends over 18 amino acids. Unmatched junction bases numbered 14, after V lost 4 bases and J lost 2 bases. In germline, CDR1 is SGHRS, CDR2 YFSETQ. The DNA for the CDR3 is TGCGCCAGCAGCATAAATCCGGGACAGGGGAGGACGAACTATGGCTACACCTTC. Amino acids: CASSINPGQGRTNYGYTF.

This chain uses TRBV27 with TRBJ2-7, with D possibly TRBD1 on 6 matching bases. Deletions cut 8 bases from V and 11 bases from J, with 19 bases between. Germline values: CDR1 MNHEY, CDR2 SMNVEV (reference sequence). The CDR3 extends over 12 amino acids. CDR3 sequence reads: CASGPFRGYEYF. For the CDR3, the DNA is TGTGCCAGCGGCCCTTTCAGGGGCTATGAGTACTTC.

The gene calls are TRBV6-5 and TRBJ1-1; tentatively, D is TRBD1 (5 bases). The V gene's germline CDR1 is MNHEY and CDR2 SVGAGI. The CDR3 is 13 residues long. V was cut by 0 bases and J by 5 bases, with 7 bases left in between. CDR3 region: CASSYSRGTEAFF. In DNA form, the CDR3 reads TGTGCCAGCAGTTACTCCCGGGGGACTGAAGCTTTCTTT.

The chain couples TRBV30 to TRBJ1-4, with 11 bases identical to TRBD1. Germline V gene data show CDR1 as GTSNPN and CDR2 as SVGIG (reference sequence). The CDR3 covers 14 residues. The junction had 4 bases not matched to a gene; V was cut back by 2 bases and J by 8 bases. The CDR3 DNA is TGTGCCTGGAGTACCGGGACAGGGGGAGAAAAACTGTTTTTT. Protein: CAWSTGTGGEKLFF.

The chain employs TRBV5-1 and TRBJ2-3; D is unresolved. V was clipped by 2 bases and J by 2 bases, with 6 bases between them. Germline CDR1 and CDR2: SGHRS and YFSETQ. This CDR3 has 13 amino acids. The CDR3 DNA sequence: TGCGCCAGCAGCTTAATTTCCACAGATACGCAGTATTTT. It yields the protein CASSLISTDTQYF.

The chain couples TRBV5-4 to TRBJ1-1, with unresolved D. Between the trimmed V and J ends, which lost 4 bases and 1 base, there was a span of 11 bases. The CDR3 contains 14 residues. Germline V CDR1 and CDR2: SGHNT, YYREEE (reference sequence). The CDR3 DNA reads as TGTGCCAGCAGCCTGAACCCGGGGAACACTGAAGCTTTCTTT. Residues: CASSLNPGNTEAFF.

The chain has TRBV5-6 and TRBJ1-1; TRBD1 might be the D (5 bases). This CDR3 is 16 amino acids long. V was cut by 4 bases and J by 2 bases, with 18 bases left in between. CDR1 SGHDT and CDR2 YYEEEE come from the germline V gene. CDR3 nucleotides: TGTGCCAGCAGCCCAACCGGGGGGGGAACAAACACTGAAGCTTTCTTT. Translated, it gives CASSPTGGGTNTEAFF.

J is TRBJ2-5 and V is TRBV5-8; D assignment may be TRBD1 or TRBD2 (6 bases each). Germline assignment: CDR1 SGHTS and CDR2 YDEGEE. V was clipped by 1 base and J by 3 bases, with 13 bases between them. CDR3 length equals 15 residues. CDR3 amino acids: CASSLLEGGKETQYF. The CDR3 DNA reads as TGTGCCAGCAGCTTGCTCGAGGGGGGAAAAGAGACCCAGTACTTC.

The chain links TRBV7-8 to TRBJ1-1; maybe TRBD1 (5 bases). Germline V lookup: CDR1 SGHVS, CDR2 FQNEAQ. V was cut by 6 bases and J by 0 bases, with 11 bases left in between. There are 14 residues in the CDR3. The CDR3 DNA sequence: TGTGCCAGCAGTAAGGGGATACTGAACACTGAAGCTTTCTTT. Protein: CASSKGILNTEAFF.

J is TRBJ2-2 and V is TRBV3-1 (or the pseudogene TRBV3-2); 16 positions match TRBD2. Trimming took 4 bases from V and 5 from J; bases not matched to a gene: 4. The CDR3 consists of 17 residues. Germline CDR1 and CDR2: LGHDT and YNNKEL (reference sequence). CDR3 amino acids: CASSRGLAGGSTGELFF. DNA of the CDR3: TGTGCCAGCAGCCGGGGACTAGCGGGAGGGAGTACCGGGGAGCTGTTTTTT.

This chain connects TRBV5-1 to TRBJ2-3; TRBD2 matches at 7 bases. This CDR3 is built from 13 residues. Trimming cost V 7 bases and J 2 bases; bases outside gene matches: 4. The V gene's germline CDR1 is SGHRS and CDR2 YFSETQ. CDR3 bases: TGCGCCAGCGGGCGGGAGATCACAGATACGCAGTATTTT. It specifies CASGREITDTQYF.

This chain links TRBV30 with TRBJ1-2, with D possibly matching TRBD1 (5 bases). Germline lookup yields CDR1 GTSNPN and CDR2 SVGIG (reference sequence). CDR3 length: 13 amino acids. V lost 1 base and J 8 bases, leaving 14 bases between the germline ends. The CDR3 protein is CAWSAGTHGGYTF. As DNA, the CDR3 is TGTGCCTGGAGTGCTGGGACGCACGGCGGCTACACCTTC.

The V call is TRBV5-1, the J call TRBJ2-7; D ambiguous. Germline values: CDR1 SGHRS, CDR2 YFSETQ. Trimming removed 0 bases at V and 0 bases at J, with 7 bases between. The CDR3 length is 14 residues. The CDR3 coding sequence is TGCGCCAGCAGCTTGGGGGAATTCTCCTACGAGCAGTACTTC. Translation gives CASSLGEFSYEQYF. The full variable domain, with the rest looked up from reference TRBV5-1 and TRBJ2-7, is KAGVTQTPRYLIKTRGQQVTLSCSPISGHRSVSWYQQTPGQGLQFLFEYFSETQRNKGNFPGRFSGRQFSNSRSEMNVSTLELGDSALYLCASSLGEFSYEQYFGPGTRLTVT.

The chain carries TRBV10-1 and TRBJ2-1; D is perhaps TRBD1 (6 bases). Germline V gene lookup returns CDR1 WNHNN and CDR2 SYGVQD (reference sequence). V was trimmed by 6 bases and J by 6 bases, leaving 15 bases between them. The CDR3 runs 14 residues. CDR3 DNA: TGCGCCAGCAGCCTACAGGGTATCGGCAATGAGCAGTTCTTC. It specifies CASSLQGIGNEQFF.

The chain uses TRBV19 and TRBJ2-2; D is perhaps TRBD1 (6 bases). Germline V lookup: CDR1 LNHDA, CDR2 SQIVND (reference sequence). The CDR3 covers 15 residues. V lost 5 bases, J lost 3 bases, and 13 bases lay in between. CDR3 sequence: CASSLQGRYTGELFF. DNA for the CDR3: TGTGCCAGTAGTCTACAGGGTCGGTACACCGGGGAGCTGTTTTTT.

The chain has TRBV6-2 or TRBV6-3 and TRBJ2-7, with 10 bases fitting TRBD2. The germline V gene has CDR1 MNHEY and CDR2 SVGEGT. Trimming took 2 bases from V and 9 from J; bases not matched to a gene: 1. CDR3 size: 12 residues. CDR3 coding DNA: TGTGCCAGCAGTTACGGGACTAGCGCGCAGTACTTC. Translating gives CASSYGTSAQYF.

V usage is TRBV4-3 and J usage is TRBJ2-1; D is ambiguous. Germline V gene data show CDR1 as LGHNA and CDR2 as YSLEER. With 1 base removed from V and 10 bases from J, the gap between germline ends came to 17 bases. This CDR3 is built from 15 residues. The CDR3 sequence: CASSQAHLLGGEQFF. CDR3 nucleotides: TGCGCCAGCAGCCAAGCCCACCTCTTGGGCGGAGAGCAGTTCTTC.

The chain couples TRBV11-2 to TRBJ1-3, with D unclear. CDR1 and CDR2 from the germline V gene are SGHAT and FQNNGV. The CDR3 is 12 amino acids. The V end was cut by 5 bases, the J end by 8 bases, with 10 bases between. For the CDR3, the DNA is TGTGCCAGCAGCCCGACGAGGGACACCATATATTTT. Translated: CASSPTRDTIYF.

The chain joins TRBV4-3 to TRBJ1-3; D remains ambiguous. The CDR3 is 13 residues long. The germline V and J ends were trimmed by 1 base and 6 bases, with 7 bases remaining between them. Germline CDR1 is LGHNA and CDR2 is YSLEER. CDR3 amino acids: CASSQALINTIYF. The CDR3 nucleotides are TGCGCCAGCAGCCAAGCTCTGATAAACACCATATATTTT.

This chain joins TRBV29-1 and TRBJ1-1; the D is unclear. Germline CDR1 is SQVTM and CDR2 is ANQGSEA. CDR3 size: 15 residues. V lost 8 bases and J 0 bases, leaving 19 bases between the germline ends. CDR3 region: CSILPREGLNTEAFF. The CDR3 DNA reads as TGCAGCATCCTACCCCGCGAGGGCTTGAACACTGAAGCTTTCTTT.

This sequence joins TRBV3-1 (or the pseudogene TRBV3-2) and TRBJ2-7; no definite D call. Trimming removed 1 base at V and 2 bases at J, with 6 bases between. The CDR3 is 13 residues long. Germline V CDR1 and CDR2: LGHDT, YNNKEL (reference sequence). The CDR3 nucleotides read TGTGCCAGCAGCCAAGCAAGGCCCTACGAGCAGTACTTC. Translating it yields CASSQARPYEQYF.

The chain couples TRBV27 to TRBJ2-7; D is unresolved. Germline CDR1 MNHEY, CDR2 SMNVEV (reference sequence). Trimming left V 3 bases short and J 0 bases short, with 6 bases between. CDR3 size: 13 residues. Here the CDR3 reads CASSFTGSYEQYF. The CDR3 nucleotides are TGTGCCAGCAGTTTCACCGGCTCCTACGAGCAGTACTTC.

The chain recombines TRBV28 with TRBJ1-1, with unresolved D. Trimming left V 6 bases short and J 7 bases short, with 9 bases between. Looked up from germline, CDR1 is MDHEN and CDR2 is SYDVKM. This CDR3 has 11 residues. The CDR3 nucleotides are TGTGCCAGCAGCTCCTCCGATGAAGCTTTCTTT. It translates to CASSSSDEAFF. The whole variable domain, remainder taken from reference TRBV28 and TRBJ1-1, is DVKVTQSSRYLVKRTGEKVFLECVQDMDHENMFWYRQDPGLGLRLIYFSYDVKMKEKGDIPEGYSVSREKKERFSLILESASTNQTSMYLCASSSSDEAFFGQGTRLTVV.

This CDR3 reads CASSMGLAGELRYEQYF. CDR3 nucleotide sequence: TGTGCCAGTAGTATGGGACTAGCGGGAGAACTGAGGTACGAGCAGTACTTC. This chain connects TRBV19 to TRBJ2-7; 14 bases fit TRBD2. V shed 3 bases, J shed 4 bases, and the junction held 8 bases outside the gene matches. This CDR3 comprises 17 residues. Germline CDR1 reads LNHDA; CDR2 reads SQIVND (reference sequence).

This sequence joins TRBV9 and TRBJ2-1; TRBD2 aligns across 9 bases. Germline loops: CDR1 SGDLS, CDR2 YYNGEE. The CDR3 spans 16 residues. With V trimmed by 4 bases and J by 1 base, 6 bases remained unmatched. CDR3 region: CASSPAGGLSYNEQFF. Here the CDR3 DNA reads TGTGCCAGCAGCCCCGCGGGGGGGCTATCCTACAATGAGCAGTTCTTC.